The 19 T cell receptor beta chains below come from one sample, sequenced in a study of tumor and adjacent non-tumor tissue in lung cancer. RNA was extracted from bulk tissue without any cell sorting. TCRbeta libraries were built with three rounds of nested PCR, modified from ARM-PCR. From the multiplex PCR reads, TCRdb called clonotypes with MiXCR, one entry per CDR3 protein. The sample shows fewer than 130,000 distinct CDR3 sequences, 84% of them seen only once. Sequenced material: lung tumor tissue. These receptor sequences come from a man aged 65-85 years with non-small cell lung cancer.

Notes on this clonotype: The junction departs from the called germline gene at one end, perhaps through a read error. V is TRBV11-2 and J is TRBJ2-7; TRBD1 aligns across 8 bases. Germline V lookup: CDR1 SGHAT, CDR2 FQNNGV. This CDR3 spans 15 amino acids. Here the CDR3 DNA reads TGTGCCAGTAGCTTAGATCAGGGGGCATCCTACGAGCAGTACTTC. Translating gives CASSLDQGASYEQYF.

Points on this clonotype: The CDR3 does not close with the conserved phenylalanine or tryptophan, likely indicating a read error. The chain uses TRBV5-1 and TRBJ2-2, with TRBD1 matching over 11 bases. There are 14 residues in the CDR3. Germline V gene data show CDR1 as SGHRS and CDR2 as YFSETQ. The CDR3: CASSLDRGPGELFY. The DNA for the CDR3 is TGCGCTAGCAGCTTGGACAGGGGGCCCGGGGAGCTGTTTTAT.

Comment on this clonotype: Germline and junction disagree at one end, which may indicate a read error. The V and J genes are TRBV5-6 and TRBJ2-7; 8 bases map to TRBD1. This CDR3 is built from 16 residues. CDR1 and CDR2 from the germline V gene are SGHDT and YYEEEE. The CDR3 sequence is CASRSNRGNFRYGQYF. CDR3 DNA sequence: TGTGCCAGCAGGTCTAACAGGGGGAACTTTAGGTACGGGCAGTACTTC.

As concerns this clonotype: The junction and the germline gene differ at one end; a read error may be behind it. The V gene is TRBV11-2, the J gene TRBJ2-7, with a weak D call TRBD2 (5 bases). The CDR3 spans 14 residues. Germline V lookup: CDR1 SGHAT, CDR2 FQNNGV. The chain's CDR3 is CASSLEIEGYERYF. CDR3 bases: TGTGCCAGCAGCTTAGAGATCGAGGGCTACGAGCGGTACTTC.

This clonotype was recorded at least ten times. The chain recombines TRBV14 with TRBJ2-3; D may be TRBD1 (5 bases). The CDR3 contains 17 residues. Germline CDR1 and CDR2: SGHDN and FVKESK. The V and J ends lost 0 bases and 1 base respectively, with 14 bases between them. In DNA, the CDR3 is TGTGCCAGCAGCCAAGATAGGTTGGGGCTTGGCACAGATACGCAGTATTTT. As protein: CASSQDRLGLGTDTQYF. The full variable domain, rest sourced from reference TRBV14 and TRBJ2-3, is EAGVTQFPSHSVIEKGQTVTLRCDPISGHDNLYWYRRVMGKEIKFLLHFVKESKQDESGMPNNRFLAERTGGTYSTLKVQPAELEDSGVYFCASSQDRLGLGTDTQYFGPGTRLTVL.

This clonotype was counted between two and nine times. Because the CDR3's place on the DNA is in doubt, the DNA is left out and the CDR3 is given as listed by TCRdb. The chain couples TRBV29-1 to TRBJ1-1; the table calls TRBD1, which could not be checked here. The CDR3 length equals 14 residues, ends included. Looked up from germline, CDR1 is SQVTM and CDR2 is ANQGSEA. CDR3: CSVFGQGTKSEAFF.

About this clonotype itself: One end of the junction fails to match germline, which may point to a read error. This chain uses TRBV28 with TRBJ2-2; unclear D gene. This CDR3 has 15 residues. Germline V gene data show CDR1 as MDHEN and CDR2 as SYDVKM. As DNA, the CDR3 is TGTGCCGGCAGTTTAATGGGCTCGAACACCGGTGAGCTGTTTTTT. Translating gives CAGSLMGSNTGELFF.

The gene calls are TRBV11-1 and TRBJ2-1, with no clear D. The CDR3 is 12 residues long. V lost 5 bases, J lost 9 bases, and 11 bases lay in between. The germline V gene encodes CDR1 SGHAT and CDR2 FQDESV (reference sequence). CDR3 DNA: TGTGCCAGCAGCCTCGGGCATGGTGAGCAGTTCTTC. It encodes CASSLGHGEQFF. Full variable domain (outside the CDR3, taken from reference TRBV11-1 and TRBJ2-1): EAEVAQSPRYKITEKSQAVAFWCDPISGHATLYWYRQILGQGPELLVQFQDESVVDDSQLPKDRFSAERLKGVDSTLKIQPAELGDSAMYLCASSLGHGEQFFGPGTRLTVL.

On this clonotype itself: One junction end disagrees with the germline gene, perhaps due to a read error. In DNA form, the CDR3 reads TGCAGGGCCGAGATAGGGAAGGCTAACTATTGCTACACCTTC. As protein: CRAEIGKANYCYTF. The rearrangement links TRBV29-1 to TRBJ1-2; no firm D call. The CDR3 extends over 14 amino acids. Germline V gene lookup returns CDR1 SQVTM and CDR2 ANQGSEA.

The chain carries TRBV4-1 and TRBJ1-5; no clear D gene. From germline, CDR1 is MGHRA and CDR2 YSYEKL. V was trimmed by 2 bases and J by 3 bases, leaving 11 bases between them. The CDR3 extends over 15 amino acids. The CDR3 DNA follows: TGCGCCAGCAGCCAATATTCGCAGCCCAATCAGCCCCAGCATTTT. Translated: CASSQYSQPNQPQHF.

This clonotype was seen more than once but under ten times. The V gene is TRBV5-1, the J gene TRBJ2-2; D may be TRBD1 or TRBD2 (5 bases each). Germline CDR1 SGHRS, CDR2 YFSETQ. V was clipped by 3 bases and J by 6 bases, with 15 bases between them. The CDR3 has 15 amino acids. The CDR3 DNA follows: TGCGCCAGCAGCTGGGGGACCCCAAGGGCCGGGGAGCTGTTTTTT. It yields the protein CASSWGTPRAGELFF.

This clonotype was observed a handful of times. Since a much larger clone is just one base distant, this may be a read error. The CDR3 region has the DNA TGTGTCAGCAGCTTGGATGGCGGGGAGCAGTACTTC. Its translation is CVSSLDGGEQYF. The J gene is TRBJ2-7, the V gene TRBV5-5, with D possibly being TRBD2 (5 bases). CDR3 size: 12 residues. The V gene's germline CDR1 is SGHKS and CDR2 YYEKEE (reference sequence). The full variable domain, in which reference TRBV5-5 and TRBJ2-7 provide the parts outside the CDR3, is DAGVTQSPTHLIKTRGQQVTLRCSPISGHKSVSWYQQVLGQGPQFIFQYYEKEERGRGNFPDRFSARQFPNYSSELNVNALLLGDSALYLCVSSLDGGEQYFGPGTRLTVT.

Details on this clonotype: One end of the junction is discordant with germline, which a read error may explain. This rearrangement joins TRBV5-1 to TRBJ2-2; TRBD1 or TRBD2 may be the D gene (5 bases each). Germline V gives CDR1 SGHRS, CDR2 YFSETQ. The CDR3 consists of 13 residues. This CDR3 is CASNLALTGDLFF. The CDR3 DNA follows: TGCGCCAGCAACCTCGCACTGACCGGGGACCTGTTTTTT.

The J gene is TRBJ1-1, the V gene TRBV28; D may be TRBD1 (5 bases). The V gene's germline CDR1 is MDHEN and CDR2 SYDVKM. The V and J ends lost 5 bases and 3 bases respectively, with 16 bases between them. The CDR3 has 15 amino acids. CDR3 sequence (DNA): TGTGCCAGCAGTCTCCAAGCAGGGATTGACACTGAAGCTTTCTTT. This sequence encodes CASSLQAGIDTEAFF. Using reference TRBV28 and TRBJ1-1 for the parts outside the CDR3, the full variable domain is DVKVTQSSRYLVKRTGEKVFLECVQDMDHENMFWYRQDPGLGLRLIYFSYDVKMKEKGDIPEGYSVSREKKERFSLILESASTNQTSMYLCASSLQAGIDTEAFFGQGTRLTVV.

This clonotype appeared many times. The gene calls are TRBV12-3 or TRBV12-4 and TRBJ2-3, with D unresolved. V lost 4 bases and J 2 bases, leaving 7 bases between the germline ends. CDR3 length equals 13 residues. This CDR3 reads CASSSVNTDTQYF. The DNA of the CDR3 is TGTGCCAGCAGTTCGGTAAACACAGATACGCAGTATTTT.

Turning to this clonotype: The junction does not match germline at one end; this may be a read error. CDR3 DNA sequence: TGCGCCAGCAGCGTTGAGGGCTCTTACAATGAGGAGTTCTTC. Encoded protein: CASSVEGSYNEEFF. This chain links TRBV5-1 with TRBJ2-1, with TRBD2 as a possible D gene (5 bases). This CDR3 region has 14 residues. Germline V gene data show CDR1 as SGHRS and CDR2 as YFSETQ.

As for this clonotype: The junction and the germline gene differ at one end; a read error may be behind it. DNA of the CDR3: TGTGCCAGCAGCTTGAACTGGGCGGGAATGAACAGTGAAGCTTTCTTT. Amino acids: CASSLNWAGMNSEAFF. The chain carries TRBV5-6 and TRBJ1-1; D is undetermined. The CDR3 length is 16 residues. CDR1 is SGHDT and CDR2 is YYEEEE in the germline V gene.

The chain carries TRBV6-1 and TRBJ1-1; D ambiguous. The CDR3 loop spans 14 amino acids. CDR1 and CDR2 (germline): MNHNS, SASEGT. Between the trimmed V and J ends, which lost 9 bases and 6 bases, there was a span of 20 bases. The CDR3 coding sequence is TGTGCCAGTACCGAAGGTTGGCGGCACGCTGAAGCTTTCTTT. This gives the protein CASTEGWRHAEAFF.

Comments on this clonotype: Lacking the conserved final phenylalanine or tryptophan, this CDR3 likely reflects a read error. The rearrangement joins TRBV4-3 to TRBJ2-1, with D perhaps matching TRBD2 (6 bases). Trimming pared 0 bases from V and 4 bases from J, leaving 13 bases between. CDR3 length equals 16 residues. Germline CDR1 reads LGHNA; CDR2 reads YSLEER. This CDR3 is CASSQDPGAEYNEQFL. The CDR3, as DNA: TGCGCCAGCAGCCAAGACCCGGGAGCTGAATACAATGAGCAGTTCCTC.